These 6 T cell receptor beta chains came from one sample sequenced in a study of radiation and T cells in renal cell carcinoma. Sample time point: blood 4 weeks post-SBRT, at nephrectomy. Noted treatment: 15 Gy SBRT to primary tumor, nephrectomy 4 weeks later. The assay was immunoSEQ multiplex PCR, and TCRdb's table has in-frame clones only and misses some. Altogether approximately 170,000 clones are present, 88% being singletons, with the ten largest covering roughly 12%. This specimen consisted of blood, obtained from a patient whose treatment included radiotherapy and nephrectomy. Every receptor here comes from a woman between 50 and 59 years old with renal cell carcinoma.

The chain is built from TRBV5-1 and TRBJ1-1, with D perhaps TRBD1 (5 bases). This CDR3 spans 13 amino acids. Germline V CDR1 and CDR2: SGHRS, YFSETQ. Deletions cut 4 bases from V and 6 bases from J, with 13 bases between. CDR3 nucleotide sequence: TGCGCCAGCAGCCCAGCTGGGGACGCTGAAGCTTTCTTT. The encoded protein is CASSPAGDAEAFF.

The CDR3 loop reads CASSRGVESWETQYF. The DNA for the CDR3 is TGCGCCAGCAGCCGGGGGGTCGAGTCGTGGGAGACCCAGTACTTC. The V call is TRBV5-1, the J call TRBJ2-5, with TRBD2 identical over 7 bases. V lost 4 bases, J lost 5 bases, and 11 bases stayed unmatched. Germline lookup yields CDR1 SGHRS and CDR2 YFSETQ. The CDR3 loop spans 15 amino acids.

The chain joins TRBV6-1 to TRBJ1-2; D unresolved. This CDR3 contains 12 residues. Germline assignment: CDR1 MNHNS and CDR2 SASEGT. V lost 1 base, J lost 6 bases, and 6 bases lay in between. The CDR3 reads CASSEVGDGYTF. DNA of the CDR3: TGTGCCAGCAGTGAAGTGGGAGATGGCTACACCTTC.

The table lists this clone with a count of one. The V gene is TRBV5-1, the J gene TRBJ1-2; D ambiguous. Germline CDR1 SGHRS, CDR2 YFSETQ. This CDR3 is 12 amino acids long. V lost 5 bases and J lost 1, with 6 bases in between. CDR3 sequence reads: CASRPDNYGYTF. CDR3 DNA sequence: TGCGCCAGCAGACCAGATAACTATGGCTACACCTTC.

The J gene is TRBJ2-7, the V gene TRBV7-3, with TRBD1 as a possible D gene (5 bases). The V end lost 4 bases, the J end lost 3 bases, and 16 bases lay between the germline ends. Per the germline V gene, CDR1 is SGHTA and CDR2 is FQGTGA. CDR3 length equals 15 residues. CDR3 residues: CASSSYGGAFYEQYF. The CDR3 DNA reads as TGTGCCAGCAGCTCCTATGGTGGGGCCTTCTACGAGCAGTACTTC.

The chain has TRBV5-8 and TRBJ1-6, with D unclear. The CDR3 is 16 residues long. Trimming pared 4 bases from V and 7 bases from J, leaving 18 bases between. Germline CDR1 is SGHTS and CDR2 is YDEGEE. The CDR3 protein is CASSNPPRHKNSPLHF. CDR3 nucleotide sequence: TGTGCCAGCAGCAATCCCCCGCGACACAAGAATTCACCCCTCCACTTT. Full variable domain (remainder filled in from reference TRBV5-8 and TRBJ1-6): EAGVTQSPTHLIKTRGQQATLRCSPISGHTSVYWYQQALGLGLQFLLWYDEGEERNRGNFPPRFSGRQFPNYSSELNVNALELEDSALYLCASSNPPRHKNSPLHFGNGTRLTVT.